The entry below gives a single T cell receptor (beta chain) sequence along with its context. Its specificity is unknown. Assay execution proceeded at the deep level. Profiled with immunoSEQ multiplex PCR; TCRdb holds only in-frame clones, not every one. The data hold roughly 2,000,000 clones, with 85% to 95% observed a single time. Naive CD8 cells comprised CD45RO-negative, CCR7-positively selected cells, excluding terminally differentiated effector memory CD45RA+ cells. This sample was included in a study of shared clonotypes between healthy human individuals. Looking at the study overall: Sampling drew on donors who were two women and a few men aged 18 to 49. General observations from the study: Naive subsets tended to show greater estimated richness than memory subsets.

The CDR3 contains 12 residues. V was shortened by 3 bases and J by 3 bases, with 7 bases between the two germline ends. Germline V gene lookup returns CDR1 GTSNPN and CDR2 SVGIG (reference sequence). Sequenced sample: naive CD8+ T cells sorted from blood. J is TRBJ2-3 and V is TRBV30; D might be TRBD1 (5 bases). The TCR sequence derives from a man in his late teens or twenties in good health. The CDR3 nucleotides read TGTGCCTGGAGCTCAGGGACAGATACGCAGTATTTT. It codes for CAWSSGTDTQYF.